What follows are 10 T cell receptor beta chains derived from one specimen sequenced in a study of human T cells and chemical hapten exposure. TCRdb processed the 5' RACE reads anew with MiXCR; each CDR3 protein has one entry. Seen here are fewer than 150,000 distinct CDR3 sequences, around 20% observed once, and the top ten hold 2.8%. The authors' total RNA extraction used unfractionated whole blood. The receptors shown here come from a human donor in good health.

The V call is TRBV7-2, the J call TRBJ2-2, with no clear D. V was cut by 2 bases and J by 8 bases, with 6 bases left in between. The CDR3 is made up of 12 amino acids. Germline loops: CDR1 SGHTA, CDR2 FQGNSA. CDR3: CASSLRSGELFF. The CDR3 DNA is TGTGCCAGCAGCTTACGGAGTGGGGAGCTGTTTTTT.

This clonotype was observed a few times. This sequence joins TRBV12-3 or TRBV12-4 and TRBJ2-7, with D unclear. This CDR3 is built from 12 residues. V was trimmed by 5 bases and J by 5 bases, leaving 10 bases between them. The CDR3 region has the DNA TGTGCCAGCAGTCTGGCCCCCGACGAGCAGTACTTC. Its protein is CASSLAPDEQYF.

The CDR3, as DNA: TGCAGCGTTGATGCCGGAACGAACACCGGGGAGCTGTTTTTT. Protein product: CSVDAGTNTGELFF. The V gene is TRBV29-1, the J gene TRBJ2-2, with no clear D. This CDR3 has 14 amino acids. CDR1 and CDR2 from the germline V gene are SQVTM and ANQGSEA. V lost 3 bases to trimming and J lost 0 bases, with 8 bases between them.

The V gene is TRBV6-2 or TRBV6-3, the J gene TRBJ2-5; unclear D gene. Looked up from germline, CDR1 is MNHEY and CDR2 is SVGEGT. V gave up 2 bases and J gave up 10 bases, with 17 bases separating them. The CDR3 consists of 14 residues. The CDR3 here is CASSYNPRPHHQYF. The CDR3 bases are TGTGCCAGCAGTTACAACCCCCGGCCACACCACCAGTACTTC.

The chain employs TRBV7-2 and TRBJ2-1; no clear D. This CDR3 is built from 15 residues. Germline V gene sequence: CDR1 SGHTA, CDR2 FQGNSA. V was pared by 0 bases and J by 4 bases, with 10 bases between. CDR3: CASSLAGAGYNEQFF. The CDR3 nucleotides read TGTGCCAGCAGCTTAGCAGGCGCCGGGTACAATGAGCAGTTCTTC.

This clonotype was picked up a small number of times. This sequence joins TRBV5-5 and TRBJ2-3, with no clear D. CDR3 size: 14 residues. Germline assignment: CDR1 SGHKS and CDR2 YYEKEE (reference sequence). V lost 3 bases and J 3 bases, leaving 11 bases between the germline ends. CDR3 protein: CASSWSTGTDTQYF. CDR3 coding DNA: TGTGCCAGCAGCTGGAGTACTGGGACAGATACGCAGTATTTT.

V and J are TRBV19 and TRBJ2-7; D might be TRBD2 (8 bases). Deletions cut 5 bases from V and 6 bases from J, with 29 bases between. Per germline, CDR1 LNHDA and CDR2 SQIVND (reference sequence). The CDR3 is 18 residues long. Here the CDR3 DNA reads TGTGCCAGTAGTTCCCTTTGGGACAGCGCCGGGACTAGTGGCGAGCAGTACTTC. It yields the protein CASSSLWDSAGTSGEQYF.

Only a few counts were recorded for this clonotype. CDR3 bases: TGTGCCAGCAGCCGCCTAGCGGGAGAAACGACAGATACGCAGTATTTT. Its protein product is CASSRLAGETTDTQYF. This chain connects TRBV12-3 or TRBV12-4 to TRBJ2-3; 10 bases match TRBD2. The trim removed 6 bases at V and 3 bases at J, leaving 9 bases unmatched. The CDR3 has 16 residues.

This clonotype was seen a handful of times. The rearrangement uses TRBV7-8 and TRBJ1-5; D not certain. There are 13 residues in the CDR3. Trimming took 5 bases from V and 3 from J, leaving 8 bases between them. Germline loops: CDR1 SGHVS, CDR2 FQNEAQ. The CDR3 loop reads CASSPRNNQPQHF. For the CDR3, the DNA is TGTGCCAGCAGCCCGCGGAACAATCAGCCCCAGCATTTT.

In its sample, this clonotype was seen a few times. The genes are TRBV27 and TRBJ1-2; D remains unclear. Per the germline V gene, CDR1 is MNHEY and CDR2 is SMNVEV (reference sequence). V was trimmed by 3 bases and J by 3 bases, leaving 17 bases between them. CDR3 length: 16 residues. CDR3 region: CASSFQSSTGYYGYTF. The CDR3 DNA reads as TGTGCCAGCAGTTTCCAGTCCAGCACGGGATACTATGGCTACACCTTC.